The 9 T cell receptor beta chains given below trace back to one sample, sequenced in a study of CD8 T cells in ankylosing spondylitis. TCRdb reanalysed the 5' RACE reads using MiXCR and keeps one entry per CDR3 protein. The sample yields roughly 150,000 distinct CDR3 sequences, 9.8% seen once. What was sequenced was blood, either unsorted or a sorted T cell fraction (not recorded which). Receptors originate from a female donor with ankylosing spondylitis or in good health (not recorded which).

This clonotype was seen a handful of times. The V gene is TRBV27, the J gene TRBJ2-5; 7 bases fit TRBD1. This CDR3 is built from 15 residues. The J segment lost 4 bases and the V segment lost 5 bases, leaving 10 bases of the junction unmatched. Germline-derived CDR1 and CDR2 are MNHEY and SMNVEV (reference sequence). The CDR3 loop is CASSTGDSFRETQYF. The CDR3 nucleotides read TGTGCCAGCAGTACCGGGGACAGTTTTAGAGAGACCCAGTACTTC.

This clonotype was seen many times. This chain uses TRBV7-9 with TRBJ2-7; D is unclear. This CDR3 has 12 residues. Per the germline V gene, CDR1 is SEHNR and CDR2 is FQNEAQ (reference sequence). Trimming removed 3 bases from V and 5 bases from J, with 8 bases in between. The CDR3 DNA reads as TGTGCCAGCAGCTTGGGTAGGGACGAGCAGTACTTC. Protein sequence: CASSLGRDEQYF.

This clonotype has only a few counts. The rearrangement uses TRBV11-2 and TRBJ1-1; maybe TRBD1 (5 bases). Between the trimmed V and J ends, which lost 3 bases and 4 bases, there was a span of 18 bases. The V gene's germline CDR1 is SGHAT and CDR2 FQNNGV. The CDR3 contains 16 residues. CDR3 region: CASSLAWRGGRTEAFF. DNA of the CDR3: TGTGCCAGCAGCTTGGCCTGGCGTGGGGGACGCACTGAAGCTTTCTTT.

This clonotype has ten or more counts. The genes are TRBV5-1 and TRBJ2-7; weak D call: TRBD2 (5 bases). This CDR3 has 18 amino acids. V lost 3 bases and J 2 bases, leaving 24 bases between the germline ends. CDR1 is SGHRS, CDR2 YFSETQ, per germline. CDR3 residues: CASSSADLILSSPYEQYF. The CDR3 region has the DNA TGCGCCAGCAGCTCGGCGGACTTGATCCTATCCAGCCCCTACGAGCAGTACTTC.

The V call is TRBV11-1, the J call TRBJ2-7, with 12 bases identical to TRBD2. This CDR3 is 16 amino acids long. Germline assignment: CDR1 SGHAT and CDR2 FQDESV (reference sequence). The ends lost 1 base at V and 3 bases at J; junction bases unmatched: 4. The CDR3 nucleotides read TGTGCCAGCAGCTTAGTTGGACTAGCGGGGAACTACGAGCAGTACTTC. Protein sequence: CASSLVGLAGNYEQYF.

This clonotype was seen a few times. The chain is built from TRBV5-6 and TRBJ1-2; tentatively, D is TRBD1 (6 bases). Per the germline V gene, CDR1 is SGHDT and CDR2 is YYEEEE. The CDR3 runs to 13 residues. The germline V and J ends were trimmed by 2 bases and 8 bases, with 13 bases remaining between them. Here the CDR3 DNA reads TGTGCCAGCAGCTTTGGACAGCCGGGAGGCTACACCTTC. Its translation: CASSFGQPGGYTF.

This clonotype occurred a few times. This CDR3 is CASSLQGEKEQYF. The CDR3 nucleotides read TGTGCCAGCTCCCTACAGGGGGAAAAGGAGCAGTACTTC. V usage is TRBV6-1 and J usage is TRBJ2-7; 8 positions agree with TRBD1. Germline V lookup: CDR1 MNHNS, CDR2 SASEGT. With 8 bases clipped from V and 7 bases from J, the junction kept 10 bases outside the gene matches. The CDR3 has 13 residues.

In this sample, this clonotype turned up a few times. The rearrangement links TRBV5-1 to TRBJ1-2; TRBD1 matches 11 bases. Losses at the gene ends were 3 bases for V and 6 bases for J; bases not matched to a gene: 1. Looked up from germline, CDR1 is SGHRS and CDR2 is YFSETQ. The CDR3 is made up of 13 amino acids. The CDR3 nucleotides read TGCGCCAGCAGCTGGACAGGGGGCGATGGCTACACCTTC. Its protein is CASSWTGGDGYTF.

This clonotype showed up many times. The V and J genes are TRBV12-3 or TRBV12-4 and TRBJ1-1; 10 nucleotides match TRBD1. The V gene end was trimmed by 3 bases and the J gene end by 5 bases; junction bases not matched to a gene: 3. The CDR3 extends over 14 amino acids. CDR3 in DNA: TGTGCCAGCAGTTTTGGGACAGGGGTGACTGAAGCTTTCTTT. Protein sequence: CASSFGTGVTEAFF.